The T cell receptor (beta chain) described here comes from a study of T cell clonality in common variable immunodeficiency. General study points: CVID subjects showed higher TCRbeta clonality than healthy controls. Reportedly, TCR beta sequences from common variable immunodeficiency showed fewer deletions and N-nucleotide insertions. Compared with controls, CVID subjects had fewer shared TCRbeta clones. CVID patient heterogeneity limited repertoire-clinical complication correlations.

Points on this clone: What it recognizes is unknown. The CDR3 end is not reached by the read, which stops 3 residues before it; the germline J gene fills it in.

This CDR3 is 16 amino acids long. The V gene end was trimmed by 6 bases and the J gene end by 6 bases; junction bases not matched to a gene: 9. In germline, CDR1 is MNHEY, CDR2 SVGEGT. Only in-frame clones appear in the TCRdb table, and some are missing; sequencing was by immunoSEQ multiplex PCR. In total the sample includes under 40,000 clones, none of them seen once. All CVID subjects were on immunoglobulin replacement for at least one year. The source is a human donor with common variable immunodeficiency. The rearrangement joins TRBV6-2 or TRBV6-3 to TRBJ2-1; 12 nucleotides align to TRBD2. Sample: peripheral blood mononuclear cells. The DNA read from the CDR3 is TGTGCCAGCAGGGACCGGACTAGCGGGGTTGCCAATGAG. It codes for CASRDRTSGVANE. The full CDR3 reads CASRDRTSGVANEQFF.